This T cell receptor beta chain was captured in a study of cytomegalovirus exposure and HLA in healthy donors. The PCR made use of 60 Vbeta and 13 Jbeta primers. Sequencing was performed with immunoSEQ multiplex PCR; in TCRdb, only in-frame clones are kept and a portion is missing. The sample contains about 95,000 clones, 55% to 75% of which appear only once. V shed 4 bases and J 4 bases; nucleotides not matched to a gene: 0. CDR1 is SGHVS, CDR2 FNYEAQ, per germline. The CDR3 runs to 12 residues. The rearrangement joins TRBV7-6 to TRBJ2-5; 7 bases align to TRBD1. Sequencing was carried out using PBMCs. This receptor was identified in a woman aged 50 to 65 in good health and CMV-seropositive. As DNA, the CDR3 is TGTGCCAGCAGCTACAGGGGAGAGACCCAGTACTTC. Protein sequence: CASSYRGETQYF.